The source of this TCR beta chain is a study of STAT5B mutations in CD4+ large granular lymphocyte leukemia (dated 2022 in TCRdb). Background for the entire study: Among the healthy controls, the CDR3 'QG' motif was associated with a particular HLA allele. The study compared the TCRbeta repertoires of patients with CD4+ T-cell large granular lymphocyte leukemia against those of healthy blood donors. Flow cytometry on FACSCanto II or FACSVerse showed that the purified fractions were more than 95% pure among lymphocytes.

Broader findings and caveats from the paper: Each patient's main leukemic clonotypes were private, but less than 30% of these clonotypes showed up at low frequency in the non-leukemic repertoires of other patients. Compared with healthy CD4+ repertoires, CD4-sorted patient repertoires appeared more clonal, and this difference remained even after the putative leukemic clones were removed. Data were not HLA-matched; higher clonality in CD4+ versus CD8+ T-LGLL could reflect the relatively small sample size. Enrichment of TRBV06-family usage was observed among the top patient clones (8/27) relative to healthy controls (2/35).

This clone is a singleton in its sample. The clone's antigen remains unknown. The sample holds no much larger clone one base away, and base qualities are not on file. The immunoSEQ assay at survey resolution was applied to genomic DNA for sequencing of TCRbeta rearrangements. The study's processing was this. In the TCR sequencing data, the lowest productive clonotype frequency that could be detected was 2.59 x 10-5. Analyses included only productive TCRbeta rearrangements, meaning complete and in-frame sequences. Sample clonality was computed as Simpson clonality in the immunoSEQ Analyzer version 3.0. Clones were binned by frequency as very rare, small, medium, large (1-20%) or hyperexpanded (>20%). OLGA 1.2.3 estimated generation probabilities, VDJtools produced V-gene circos plots, VDJdb was queried for specificities, and GLIPH identified CDR3 motifs. Imported from immuneACCESS, the table was reduced by TCRdb to in-frame sequences with V and J called. These copies leave out some clones; in studies compared against another copy, an unresolved V gene accounts for under half, and the cause of the remainder is not known. The V and J calls and clone size come from that table; D and trimming were worked out from the DNA. The sample table records more than 20,000 clones; roughly 79% of these occur just once. 0.25% to 0.35% of the sample lies in the top ten.

From a lookup of the germline V gene, CDR1 and CDR2 are ENHRY and SYGVKD. Inclusive of the bounding cysteine and phenylalanine, the CDR3 is 17 residues long. Left in the record is the CDR3 DNA by itself, 51 bases read in frame from the first base. V is reduced by 6 bases and J by 0 bases, leaving a spacing of 18 bases between them. Healthy controls were approximately 40 blood donors whose buffy coats came from the Finnish Red Cross blood service. All TCR-sequenced material derived from peripheral blood: patient blood samples and healthy donor buffy coats. Peripheral blood mononuclear cells were isolated by Ficoll-Hypaque gradient centrifugation. For the healthy controls, CD4+ cells were obtained from buffy coats by magnetic purification. The Gentra Puregene Cell and Tissue kit was used for genomic DNA extraction, and quantification was performed on a Qubit 2.0 fluorometer.

This receptor chain uses TRBV10-3 and TRBJ1-3, with no reliable assignment of the D segment. The specimen was CD4+ T cells from blood buffy coats. The clonotype originates from a human donor in good health. This receptor carries the CDR3 CAISVTRAKGSGNTIYF. The nucleotide sequence is TGTGCCATCAGCGTCACCCGAGCTAAAGGCTCTGGAAACACCATATATTTT.